A selection of T cell receptor beta chains follows, all from one sample in a study of cytomegalovirus exposure and HLA in healthy donors. The method was immunoSEQ multiplex PCR; TCRdb's version includes in-frame clones alone and lacks a portion of them. Seen here are around 130,000 clones, 82% observed once, and the top ten hold 2.7%. Sequencing used PBMCs. The source of these receptors is a boy younger than 10 in good health and CMV-seronegative. CDR3s include the opening cysteine and the closing phenylalanine or tryptophan. The D gene is left open where the match is weak. Clone size, where shown, is once, few, many, or a class for clones that have expanded.

clone size: NA
V gene: TRBV27
J gene: TRBJ1-1
D gene: TRBD1
CDR3 DNA: TGTGCCAGCAGCTCCATTCAGGGGGTTGGGACTGAAGCTTTCTTT
CDR3 protein: CASSSIQGVGTEAFF

clone size: NA
V gene: TRBV7-7
J gene: TRBJ2-5
D gene: TRBD1
CDR3 DNA: TGTGCTAGCAGCACGAAGACAGGGCAAGAGACCCAGTACTTC
CDR3 protein: CASSTKTGQETQYF

clone size: NA
V gene: TRBV4-1
J gene: TRBJ2-2
D gene: TRBD1
CDR3 DNA: TGCGCCAGCAGCCAGGGCGCGACAGGGGTGGCCGGGGAGCTGTTTTTT
CDR3 protein: CASSQGATGVAGELFF

clone size: NA
V gene: TRBV9
J gene: TRBJ1-2
D gene: TRBD1
CDR3 DNA: TGTGCCAGCAGCGTAGAATGGGACAGGGGCTTGGAGGGCTACACCTTC
CDR3 protein: CASSVEWDRGLEGYTF

clone size: NA
V gene: TRBV21-1
J gene: TRBJ1-1
D gene: NA
CDR3 DNA: TGTGCCAGCAGCAATGGGGACAGGGGAAACACTGAAGCTTTCTTT
CDR3 protein: CASSNGDRGNTEAFF

clone size: NA
V gene: TRBV30
J gene: TRBJ2-7
D gene: TRBD1
CDR3 DNA: TGTGCCTGGAGTTTTTCCAGACAGGGGGTCTCCTACGAGCAGTACTTC
CDR3 protein: CAWSFSRQGVSYEQYF

clone size: NA
V gene: TRBV4-2
J gene: TRBJ2-2
D gene: NA
CDR3 DNA: TGTGCCAGCAGCCAAGATCTACAGGCCTCCGGGGAGCTGTTTTTT
CDR3 protein: CASSQDLQASGELFF

clone size: NA
V gene: TRBV5-1
J gene: TRBJ2-3
D gene: TRBD2
CDR3 DNA: TGCGCCAGCAGCTTGGGCGGGGGTAGCACAGATACGCAGTATTTT
CDR3 protein: CASSLGGGSTDTQYF

clone size: NA
V gene: TRBV27
J gene: TRBJ2-3
D gene: NA
CDR3 DNA: TGTGCCAGCAGTTCCCATCTAGCTAGCACAGATACGCAGTATTTT
CDR3 protein: CASSSHLASTDTQYF

clone size: NA
V gene: TRBV10-3
J gene: TRBJ2-2
D gene: TRBD2
CDR3 DNA: TGTGCCACAGGACTAGCGGTGGAGGGCGGGGAGCTGTTTTTT
CDR3 protein: CATGLAVEGGELFF

clone size: NA
V gene: TRBV6-1
J gene: TRBJ2-1
D gene: TRBD2
CDR3 DNA: TGTGCCAGCACCGTAGCGGGAGGGTACAATGAGCAGTTCTTC
CDR3 protein: CASTVAGGYNEQFF

clone size: NA
V gene: TRBV6-4
J gene: TRBJ2-2
D gene: NA
CDR3 DNA: TGTGCCAGCAGCCCCGATGGCGGAGACACCGGGGAGCTGTTTTTT
CDR3 protein: CASSPDGGDTGELFF

clone size: NA
V gene: TRBV7-9
J gene: TRBJ1-1
D gene: TRBD1
CDR3 DNA: TGTGCCAGCAGCTCAGGGGGTATTGAAGCTTTCTTT
CDR3 protein: CASSSGGIEAFF

clone size: NA
V gene: TRBV15
J gene: TRBJ2-5
D gene: NA
CDR3 DNA: TGTGCCACCAGCAGAGATTTGAGAGAGACCCAGTACTTC
CDR3 protein: CATSRDLRETQYF

clone size: NA
V gene: TRBV30
J gene: TRBJ1-6
D gene: NA
CDR3 DNA: TGTGCCTGGAGTGTGGCGGACAGCCATTCACCCCTCCACTTT
CDR3 protein: CAWSVADSHSPLHF

clone size: NA
V gene: TRBV2
J gene: TRBJ2-7
D gene: TRBD2
CDR3 DNA: TGTGCCACCTCAGTGGGGGGGACGGAGTCCTACGAGCAGTACTTC
CDR3 protein: CATSVGGTESYEQYF

clone size: NA
V gene: TRBV15
J gene: TRBJ2-5
D gene: NA
CDR3 DNA: TGTGCCACCAGCAGAGATCCGCGGGGCCAAGAGACCCAGTACTTC
CDR3 protein: CATSRDPRGQETQYF

clone size: NA
V gene: TRBV27
J gene: TRBJ1-5
D gene: TRBD1
CDR3 DNA: TGTGCCAGCAGGCCGGGACAGGGGAATCAGCCCCAGCATTTT
CDR3 protein: CASRPGQGNQPQHF

clone size: NA
V gene: TRBV27
J gene: TRBJ2-7
D gene: TRBD1
CDR3 DNA: TGTGCCAGCAGTCCCCCGGACAGGGTGCTCGAGCAGTACTTC
CDR3 protein: CASSPPDRVLEQYF

clone size: once
V gene: TRBV6-4
J gene: TRBJ1-1
D gene: NA
CDR3 DNA: TGTGCCAGCAGACAAAACACTGAAGCTTTCTTT
CDR3 protein: CASRQNTEAFF

clone size: NA
V gene: TRBV7-3
J gene: TRBJ2-1
D gene: NA
CDR3 DNA: TGTGCCAGCAGCTTCGCCAGGACCCAGCGCGGGGCGAGGGCCTACAATGAGCAGTTCTTC
CDR3 protein: CASSFARTQRGARAYNEQFF

clone size: few
V gene: TRBV6-4
J gene: TRBJ2-3
D gene: NA
CDR3 DNA: TGTGCCAGCAGTGAGTCTGCGGGGCGCACAGATACGCAGTATTTT
CDR3 protein: CASSESAGRTDTQYF

clone size: NA
V gene: TRBV29-1
J gene: TRBJ2-7
D gene: TRBD1
CDR3 DNA: TGCAGCGTCCTACGCCTGGGACAGGGGGCCCACGAGCAGTACTTC
CDR3 protein: CSVLRLGQGAHEQYF

clone size: few
V gene: TRBV2
J gene: TRBJ2-7
D gene: NA
CDR3 DNA: TGTGCCAGCAGAAGGGAGGCCGGGGAGCAGTACTTC
CDR3 protein: CASRREAGEQYF